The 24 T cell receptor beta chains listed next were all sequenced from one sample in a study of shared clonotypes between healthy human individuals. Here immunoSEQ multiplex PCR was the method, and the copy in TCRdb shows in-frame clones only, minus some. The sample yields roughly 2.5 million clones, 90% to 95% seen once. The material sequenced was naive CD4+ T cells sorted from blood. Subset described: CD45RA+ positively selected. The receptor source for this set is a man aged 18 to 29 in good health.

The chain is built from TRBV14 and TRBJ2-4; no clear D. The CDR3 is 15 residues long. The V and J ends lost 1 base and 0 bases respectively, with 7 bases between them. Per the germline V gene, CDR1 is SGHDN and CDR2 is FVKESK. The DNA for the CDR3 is TGTGCCAGCAGCCAAGTTGGCCTAGCCAAAAACATTCAGTACTTC. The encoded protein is CASSQVGLAKNIQYF.

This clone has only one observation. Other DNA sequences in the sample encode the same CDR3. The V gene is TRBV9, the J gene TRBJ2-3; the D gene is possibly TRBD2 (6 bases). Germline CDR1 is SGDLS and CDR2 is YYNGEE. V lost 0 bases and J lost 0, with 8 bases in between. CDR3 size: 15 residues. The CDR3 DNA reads TGTGCCAGCAGCGTAGCTGGGGGGAGCACAGATACGCAGTATTTT. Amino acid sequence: CASSVAGGSTDTQYF.

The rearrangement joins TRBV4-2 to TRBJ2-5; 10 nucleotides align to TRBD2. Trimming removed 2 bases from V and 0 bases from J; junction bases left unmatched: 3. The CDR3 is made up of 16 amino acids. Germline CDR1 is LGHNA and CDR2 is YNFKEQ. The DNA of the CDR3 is TGTGCCAGCAGCCAATTTAGCGGGGGGTACCAAGAGACCCAGTACTTC. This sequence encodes CASSQFSGGYQETQYF.

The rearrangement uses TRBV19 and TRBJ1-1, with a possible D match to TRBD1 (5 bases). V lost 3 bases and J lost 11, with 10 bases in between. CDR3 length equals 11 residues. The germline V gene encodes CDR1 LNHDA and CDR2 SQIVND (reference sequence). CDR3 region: CASSMGGVAFF. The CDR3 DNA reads TGTGCCAGTAGTATGGGAGGGGTTGCTTTCTTT.

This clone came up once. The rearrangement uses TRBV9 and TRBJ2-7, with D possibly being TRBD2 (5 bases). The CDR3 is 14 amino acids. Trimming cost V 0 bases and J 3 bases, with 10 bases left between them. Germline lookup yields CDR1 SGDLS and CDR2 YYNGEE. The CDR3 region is CASSVGGGYYEQYF. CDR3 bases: TGTGCCAGCAGCGTAGGTGGAGGCTACTACGAGCAGTACTTC.

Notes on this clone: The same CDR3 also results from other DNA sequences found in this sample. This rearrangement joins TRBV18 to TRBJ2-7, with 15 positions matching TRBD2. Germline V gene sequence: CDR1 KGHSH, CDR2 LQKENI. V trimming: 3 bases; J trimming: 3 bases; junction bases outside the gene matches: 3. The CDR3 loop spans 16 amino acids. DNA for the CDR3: TGTGCCAGCTCACCTCCGGGACTAGCGGGAGGCTACGAGCAGTACTTC. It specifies CASSPPGLAGGYEQYF.

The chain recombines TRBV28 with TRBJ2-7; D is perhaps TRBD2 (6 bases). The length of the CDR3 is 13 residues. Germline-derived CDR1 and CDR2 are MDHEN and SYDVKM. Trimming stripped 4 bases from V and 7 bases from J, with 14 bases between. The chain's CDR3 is CASSSPGRGEQYF. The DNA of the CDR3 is TGTGCCAGCAGTTCCCCCGGGCGGGGAGAGCAGTACTTC.

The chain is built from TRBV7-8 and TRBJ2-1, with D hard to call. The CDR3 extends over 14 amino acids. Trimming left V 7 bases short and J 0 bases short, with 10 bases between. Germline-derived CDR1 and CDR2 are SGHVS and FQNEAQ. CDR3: CASTLASSYNEQFF. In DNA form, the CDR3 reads TGTGCCAGCACTCTCGCAAGCTCCTACAATGAGCAGTTCTTC.

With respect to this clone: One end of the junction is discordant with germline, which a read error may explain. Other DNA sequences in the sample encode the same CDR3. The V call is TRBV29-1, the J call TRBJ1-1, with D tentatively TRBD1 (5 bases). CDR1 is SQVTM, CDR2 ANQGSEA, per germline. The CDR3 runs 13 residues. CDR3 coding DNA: TGCAGCGCTGAAAGGACACTGAACACTGAAGCTTTCTTT. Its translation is CSAERTLNTEAFF. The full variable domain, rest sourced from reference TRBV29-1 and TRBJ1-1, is SAVISQKPSRDICQRGTSLTIQCQVDSQVTMMFWYRQQPGQSLTLIATANQGSEATYESGFVIDKFPISRPNLTFSTLTVSNMSPEDSSIYLCSAERTLNTEAFFGQGTRLTVV.

For the CDR3, the DNA is TGTGCCAGCACCCCGACAGGGGTTAACAATGAGCAGTTCTTC. It translates to CASTPTGVNNEQFF. The chain links TRBV11-1 to TRBJ2-1; TRBD1 matches at 8 bases. The CDR3 runs to 14 residues. V lost 7 bases, J lost 5 bases, and 7 bases stayed unmatched. Germline V CDR1 and CDR2: SGHAT, FQDESV (reference sequence). Together with reference TRBV11-1 and TRBJ2-1, the CDR3 gives the full variable domain: EAEVAQSPRYKITEKSQAVAFWCDPISGHATLYWYRQILGQGPELLVQFQDESVVDDSQLPKDRFSAERLKGVDSTLKIQPAELGDSAMYLCASTPTGVNNEQFFGPGTRLTVL.

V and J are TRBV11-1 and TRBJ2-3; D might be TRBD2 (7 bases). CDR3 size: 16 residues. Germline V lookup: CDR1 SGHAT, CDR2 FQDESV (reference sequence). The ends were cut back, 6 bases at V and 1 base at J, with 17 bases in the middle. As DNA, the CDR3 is TGTGCCAGCAGGGCACTCGGGGGGCCCCGCACAGATACGCAGTATTTT. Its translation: CASRALGGPRTDTQYF.

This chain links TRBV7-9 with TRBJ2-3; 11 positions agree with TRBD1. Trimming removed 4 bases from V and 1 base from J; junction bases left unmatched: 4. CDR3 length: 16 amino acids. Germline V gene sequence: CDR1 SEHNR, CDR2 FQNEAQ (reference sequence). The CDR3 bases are TGTGCCAGCAGCTCGGGACAGGGGGGCGGCACAGATACGCAGTATTTT. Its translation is CASSSGQGGGTDTQYF.

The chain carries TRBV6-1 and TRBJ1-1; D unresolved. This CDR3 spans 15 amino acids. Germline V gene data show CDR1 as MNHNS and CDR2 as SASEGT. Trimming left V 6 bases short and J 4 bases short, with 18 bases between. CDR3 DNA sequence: TGTGCCAGCAGAACTCATCAATCACGGGGCACTGAAGCTTTCTTT. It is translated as CASRTHQSRGTEAFF.

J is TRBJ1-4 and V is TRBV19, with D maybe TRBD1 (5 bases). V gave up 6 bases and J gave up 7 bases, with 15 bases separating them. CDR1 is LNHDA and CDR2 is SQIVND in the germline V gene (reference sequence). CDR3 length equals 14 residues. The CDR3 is CASSTGTEFEKLFF. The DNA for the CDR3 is TGTGCCAGTAGCACCGGGACGGAATTTGAAAAACTGTTTTTT.

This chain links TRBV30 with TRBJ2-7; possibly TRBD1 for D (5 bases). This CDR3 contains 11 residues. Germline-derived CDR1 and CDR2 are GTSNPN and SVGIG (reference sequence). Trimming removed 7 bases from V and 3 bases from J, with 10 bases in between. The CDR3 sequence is CALQANYEQYF. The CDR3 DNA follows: TGTGCCTTACAGGCGAACTACGAGCAGTACTTC.

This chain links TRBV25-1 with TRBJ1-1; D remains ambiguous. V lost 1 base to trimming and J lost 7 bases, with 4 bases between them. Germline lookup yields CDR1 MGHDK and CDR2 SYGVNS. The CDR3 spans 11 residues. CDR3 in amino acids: CASSELNEAFF. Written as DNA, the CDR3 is TGTGCCAGCAGTGAATTGAATGAAGCTTTCTTT.

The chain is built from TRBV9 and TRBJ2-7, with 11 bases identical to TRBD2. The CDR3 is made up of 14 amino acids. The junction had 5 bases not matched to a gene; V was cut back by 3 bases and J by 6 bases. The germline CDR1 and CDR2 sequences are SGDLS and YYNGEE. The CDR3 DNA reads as TGTGCCAGCAGCGACCTAGCGGGAGGAGGCGAGCAGTACTTC. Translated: CASSDLAGGGEQYF.

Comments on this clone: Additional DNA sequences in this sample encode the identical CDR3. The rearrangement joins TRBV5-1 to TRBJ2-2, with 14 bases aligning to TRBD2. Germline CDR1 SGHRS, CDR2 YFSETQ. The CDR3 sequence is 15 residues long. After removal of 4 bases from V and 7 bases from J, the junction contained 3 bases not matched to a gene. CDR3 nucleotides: TGCGCCAGCAGCGCGGGACTAGCGGGAGTCGGGGAGCTGTTTTTT. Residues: CASSAGLAGVGELFF.

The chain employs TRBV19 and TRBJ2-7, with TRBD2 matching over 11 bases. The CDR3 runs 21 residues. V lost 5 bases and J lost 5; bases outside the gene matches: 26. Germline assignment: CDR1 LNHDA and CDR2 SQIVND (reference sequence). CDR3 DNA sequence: TGTGCCAGTAGTCCCATCTCCAAAATCAGCGACCAGACTAGCGGGGTCCACGAGCAGTACTTC. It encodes CASSPISKISDQTSGVHEQYF.

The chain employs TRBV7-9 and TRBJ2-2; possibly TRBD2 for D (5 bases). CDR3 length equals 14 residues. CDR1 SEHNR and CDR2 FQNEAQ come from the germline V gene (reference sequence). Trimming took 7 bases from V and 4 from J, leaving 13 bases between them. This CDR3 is CASTASAGTGELFF. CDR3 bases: TGTGCCAGCACTGCATCGGCGGGCACCGGGGAGCTGTTTTTT.

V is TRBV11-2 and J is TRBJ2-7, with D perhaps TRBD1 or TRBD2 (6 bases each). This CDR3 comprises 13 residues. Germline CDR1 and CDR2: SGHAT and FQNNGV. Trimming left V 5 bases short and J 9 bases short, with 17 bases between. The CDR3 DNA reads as TGTGCCAGCAGCATCACCAGGGGAGGCCGGCAGTACTTC. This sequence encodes CASSITRGGRQYF.

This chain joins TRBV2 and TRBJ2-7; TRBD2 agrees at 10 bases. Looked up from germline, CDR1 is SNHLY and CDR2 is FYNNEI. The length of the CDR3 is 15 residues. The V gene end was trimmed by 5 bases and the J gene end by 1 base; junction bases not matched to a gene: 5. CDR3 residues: CASSLGTSESYEQYF. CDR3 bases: TGTGCCAGCAGTCTCGGGACTAGCGAATCCTACGAGCAGTACTTC.

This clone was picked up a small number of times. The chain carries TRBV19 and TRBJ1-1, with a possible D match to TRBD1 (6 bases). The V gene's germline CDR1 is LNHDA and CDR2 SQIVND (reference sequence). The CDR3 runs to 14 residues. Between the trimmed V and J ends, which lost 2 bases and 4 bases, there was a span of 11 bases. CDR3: CASSIWGQGTEAFF. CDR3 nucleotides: TGTGCCAGTAGTATATGGGGGCAGGGCACTGAAGCTTTCTTT. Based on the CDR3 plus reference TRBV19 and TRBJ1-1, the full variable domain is DGGITQSPKYLFRKEGQNVTLSCEQNLNHDAMYWYRQDPGQGLRLIYYSQIVNDFQKGDIAEGYSVSREKKESFPLTVTSAQKNPTAFYLCASSIWGQGTEAFFGQGTRLTVV.

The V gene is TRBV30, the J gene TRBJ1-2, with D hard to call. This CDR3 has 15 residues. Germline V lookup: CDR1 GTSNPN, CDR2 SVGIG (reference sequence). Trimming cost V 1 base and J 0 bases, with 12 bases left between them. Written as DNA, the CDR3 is TGTGCCTGGAGTGATTTGGCAGATGCTAACTATGGCTACACCTTC. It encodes CAWSDLADANYGYTF.